This TCR beta chain was found in a study of T cells in Graves' hyperthyroidism and ophthalmopathy. Study-wide points: Ophthalmopathy was identified by the model a median 6.5 months ahead of onset.

The CDR3 spans 16 residues. Germline trimming cut 4 bases from V and 3 bases from J; bases unmatched to any gene: 9. Germline V gene sequence: CDR1 MNHEY, CDR2 SMNVEV (reference sequence). Of note for this clonotype: The antigen remains unidentified.

On the basis of clinical symptoms, serum thyroxine and TRAb, thyroid ultrasound and orbital computed tomography, diagnoses were made. First hyperthyroidism diagnosis is when the blood sample was obtained, before any ophthalmopathy symptoms. RNA transcripts yielded amplified TCR beta CDR3 regions. HTBI primers drove first-round RT-PCR of the TCR CDR3. In TCRdb, the multiplex PCR reads were re-called with MiXCR into one record per CDR3 protein. The sample lists fewer than 450,000 distinct CDR3 sequences; 17% were seen once. The sequence was obtained from a woman in her twenties or thirties with Graves' hyperthyroidism that later progressed to Graves' ophthalmopathy. The sequencing sample was made of blood. The chain employs TRBV27 and TRBJ2-7; the match to TRBD2 covers 10 bases. Here the CDR3 reads CASSSLASGGSYEQYF. CDR3 sequence (DNA): TGTGCCAGCAGTTCCCTGGCTAGCGGGGGCAGCTACGAGCAGTACTTC.